This TCR beta chain was documented in a study of blood T cell repertoires in COVID-19. The table came from immunoSEQ multiplex PCR; TCRdb's copy has only in-frame clones and leaves some out. The sample shows about 150,000 clones, roughly 90% of them seen only once. This clone was detected once. The CDR3 has 14 residues. V lost 3 bases and J 2 bases, leaving 7 bases between the germline ends. From germline, CDR1 is SGHAT and CDR2 FQDESV (reference sequence). The receptor was derived from a middle-aged man who had recovered from COVID-19. Sequencing input: PBMCs or T cells enriched from blood (not recorded which). The chain carries TRBV11-1 and TRBJ1-4; tentatively, D is TRBD1 (5 bases). CDR3: CASSFGTTNEKLFF. The CDR3 DNA reads as TGTGCCAGCAGCTTTGGGACTACTAATGAAAAACTGTTTTTT.